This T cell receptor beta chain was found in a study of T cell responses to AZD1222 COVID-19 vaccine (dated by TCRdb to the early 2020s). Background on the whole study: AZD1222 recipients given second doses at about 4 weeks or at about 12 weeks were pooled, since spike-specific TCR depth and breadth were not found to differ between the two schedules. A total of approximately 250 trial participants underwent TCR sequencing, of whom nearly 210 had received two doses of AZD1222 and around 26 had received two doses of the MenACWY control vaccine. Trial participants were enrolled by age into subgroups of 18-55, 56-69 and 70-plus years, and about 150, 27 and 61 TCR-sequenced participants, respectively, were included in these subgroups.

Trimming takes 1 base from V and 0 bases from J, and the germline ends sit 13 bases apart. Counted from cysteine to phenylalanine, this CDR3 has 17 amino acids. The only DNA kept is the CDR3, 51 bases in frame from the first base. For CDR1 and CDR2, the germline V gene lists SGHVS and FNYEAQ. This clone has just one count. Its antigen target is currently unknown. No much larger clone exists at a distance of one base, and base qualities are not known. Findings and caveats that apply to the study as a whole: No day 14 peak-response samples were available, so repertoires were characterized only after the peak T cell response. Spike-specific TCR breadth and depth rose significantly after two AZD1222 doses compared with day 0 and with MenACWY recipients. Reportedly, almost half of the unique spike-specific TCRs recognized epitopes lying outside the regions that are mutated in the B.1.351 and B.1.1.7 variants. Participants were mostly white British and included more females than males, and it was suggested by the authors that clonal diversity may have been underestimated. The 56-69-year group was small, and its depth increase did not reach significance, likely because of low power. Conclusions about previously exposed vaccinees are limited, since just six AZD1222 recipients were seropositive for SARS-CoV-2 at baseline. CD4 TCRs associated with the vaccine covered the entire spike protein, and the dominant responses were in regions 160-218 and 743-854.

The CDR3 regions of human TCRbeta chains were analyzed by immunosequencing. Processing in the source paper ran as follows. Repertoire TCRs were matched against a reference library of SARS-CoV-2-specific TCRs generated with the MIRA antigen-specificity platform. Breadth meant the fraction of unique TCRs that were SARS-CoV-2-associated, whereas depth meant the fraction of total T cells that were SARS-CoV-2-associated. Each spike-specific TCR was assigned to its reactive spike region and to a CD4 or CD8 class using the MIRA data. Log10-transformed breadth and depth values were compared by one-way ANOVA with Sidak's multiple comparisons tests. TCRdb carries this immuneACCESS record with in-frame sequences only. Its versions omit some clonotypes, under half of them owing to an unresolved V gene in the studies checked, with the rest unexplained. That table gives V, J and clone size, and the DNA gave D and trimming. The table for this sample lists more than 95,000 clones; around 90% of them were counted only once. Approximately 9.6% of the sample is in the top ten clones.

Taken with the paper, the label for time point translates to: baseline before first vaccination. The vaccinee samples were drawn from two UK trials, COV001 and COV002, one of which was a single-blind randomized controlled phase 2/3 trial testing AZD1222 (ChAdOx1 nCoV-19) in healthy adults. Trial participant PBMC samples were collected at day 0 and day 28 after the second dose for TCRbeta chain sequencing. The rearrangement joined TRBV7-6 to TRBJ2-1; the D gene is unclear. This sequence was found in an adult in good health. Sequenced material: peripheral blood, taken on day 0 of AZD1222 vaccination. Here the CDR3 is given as CASSLDGVTTSYNEQFF. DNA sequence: TGTGCCAGCAGCTTAGATGGGGTAACAACCTCCTACAATGAGCAGTTCTTC.